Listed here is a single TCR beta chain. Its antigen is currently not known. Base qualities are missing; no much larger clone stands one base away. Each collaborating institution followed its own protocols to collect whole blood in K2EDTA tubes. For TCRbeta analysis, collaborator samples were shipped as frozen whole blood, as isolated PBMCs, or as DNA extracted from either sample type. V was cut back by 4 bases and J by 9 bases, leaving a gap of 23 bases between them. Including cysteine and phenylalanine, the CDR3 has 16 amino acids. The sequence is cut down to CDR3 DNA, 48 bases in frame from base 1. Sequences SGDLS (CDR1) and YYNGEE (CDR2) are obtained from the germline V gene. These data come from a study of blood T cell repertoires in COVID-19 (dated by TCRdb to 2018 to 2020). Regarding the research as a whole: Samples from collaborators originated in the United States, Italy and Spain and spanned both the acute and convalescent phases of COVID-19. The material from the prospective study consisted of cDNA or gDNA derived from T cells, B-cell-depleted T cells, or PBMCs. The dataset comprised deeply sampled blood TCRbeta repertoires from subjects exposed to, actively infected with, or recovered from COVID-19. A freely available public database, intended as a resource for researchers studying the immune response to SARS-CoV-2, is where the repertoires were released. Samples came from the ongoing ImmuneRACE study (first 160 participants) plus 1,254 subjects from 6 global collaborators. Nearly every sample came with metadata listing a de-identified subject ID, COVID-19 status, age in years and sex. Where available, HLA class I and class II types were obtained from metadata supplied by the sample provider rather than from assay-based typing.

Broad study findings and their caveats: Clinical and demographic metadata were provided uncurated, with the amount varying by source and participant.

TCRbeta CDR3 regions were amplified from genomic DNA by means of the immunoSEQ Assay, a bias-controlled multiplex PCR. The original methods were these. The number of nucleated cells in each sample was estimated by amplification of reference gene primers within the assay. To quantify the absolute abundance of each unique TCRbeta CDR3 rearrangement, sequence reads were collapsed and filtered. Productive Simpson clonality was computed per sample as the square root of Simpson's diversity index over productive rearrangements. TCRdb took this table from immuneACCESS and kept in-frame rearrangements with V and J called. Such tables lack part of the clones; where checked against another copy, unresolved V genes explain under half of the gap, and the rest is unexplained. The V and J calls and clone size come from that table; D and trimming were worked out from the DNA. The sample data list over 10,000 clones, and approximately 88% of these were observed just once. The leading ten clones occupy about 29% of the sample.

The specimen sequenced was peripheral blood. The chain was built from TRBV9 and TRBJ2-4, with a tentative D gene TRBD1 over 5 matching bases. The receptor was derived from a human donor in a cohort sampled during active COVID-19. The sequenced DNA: TGTGCCAGCAGCTCTGCTCCACTGGGGCCCCTTAGCATTCAGTACTTC. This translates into CASSSAPLGPLSIQYF.